This section outlines one TCR beta chain sequence together with its context. The entry originates in a study of blood T cell repertoires in COVID-19. About the research overall: COVID-19 samples collected from the United States, Italy and Spain covered acute and convalescent phases.

Per the study methods: Amplified reference gene primers provided the basis for estimating nucleated cell counts. The table came from immunoSEQ multiplex PCR; TCRdb's copy has only in-frame clones and leaves some out. D and trimming come from the DNA, and the V and J calls and clone size come from that table. The profile shows some 120,000 clones, approximately 80% of them singletons. The CDR3 length is 13 residues. Germline V gives CDR1 LGHDT, CDR2 YNNKEL (reference sequence). V lost 3 bases, J lost 8 bases, and 5 bases stayed unmatched. Material: peripheral blood. The V gene is TRBV3-1 (or the pseudogene TRBV3-2), the J gene TRBJ1-2; 8 positions agree with TRBD1. The receptor comes from a human donor in a cohort sampled during active COVID-19. The CDR3 reads CASSHQGARGYTF. In DNA, the CDR3 is TGTGCCAGCAGCCATCAGGGGGCGCGGGGCTACACCTTC.